A selection of T cell receptor beta chains follows, all from one sample in a study of spatial heterogeneity in lung cancer. MiXCR, applied by TCRdb to the 5' RACE reads, yields one record per CDR3 protein. The table lists roughly 18,000 distinct CDR3 sequences, 7% of them singletons, with around 20% in the top ten. Material: lung tumor tissue, obtained at surgery. The receptors derive from a female donor with early-stage non-small cell lung cancer. CDR3s include the opening cysteine and the closing phenylalanine or tryptophan. A D gene is named only where the DNA matches it firmly. Clone size appears in some rows only: once, few, many, or a class for an expanded clone.

j_gene	d_gene	v_gene	abundance	len	CDR3aa	CDR3nt
TRBJ2-1	TRBD2	TRBV24-1	few	17	CATSVIDPSGGGDEQFF	TGTGCCACCAGTGTAATCGACCCTAGCGGGGGCGGAGATGAGCAGTTCTTC
TRBJ2-7	TRBD1	TRBV7-2	many	17	CASSSRLPGQSSYEQYF	TGTGCCAGCAGCTCCAGGCTACCGGGACAGAGCTCCTACGAGCAGTACTTC
TRBJ2-5	-	TRBV18	-	15	CASSPPEPPGETQYF	TGTGCCAGCTCACCACCCGAACCCCCGGGAGAGACCCAGTACTTC
TRBJ2-3	-	TRBV9	many	15	CASSVGGTHTDTQYF	TGTGCCAGCAGCGTAGGGGGGACCCACACAGATACGCAGTATTTT
TRBJ1-5	-	TRBV7-2	few	13	CASSFRANQPQHF	TGTGCCAGCAGCTTCCGGGCAAATCAGCCCCAGCATTTT
TRBJ1-4	-	TRBV7-8	many	19	CASSLASGREGPAGEKLFF	TGTGCCAGCAGCTTAGCGTCAGGCAGGGAGGGCCCGGCGGGTGAAAAACTGTTTTTT
TRBJ2-3	-	TRBV20-1	many	15	CSATSPVSGTDTQYF	TGCAGTGCTACCTCTCCGGTGTCAGGCACAGATACGCAGTATTTT
TRBJ2-3	TRBD2	TRBV20-1	-	15	CSAVTSGGVTDTQYF	TGCAGTGCTGTGACTAGCGGGGGGGTCACAGATACGCAGTATTTT
TRBJ2-2	TRBD1	TRBV6-6	many	14	CASSYDGTGGELFF	TGTGCCAGCAGTTACGATGGGACAGGCGGGGAGCTGTTTTTT
TRBJ2-7	TRBD2	TRBV9	-	14	CASSLAGVPYEQYF	TGTGCCAGCAGCCTAGCGGGGGTCCCCTACGAGCAGTACTTC
TRBJ2-3	TRBD2	TRBV28	many	14	CASSLRSGEDTQYF	TGTGCCAGCAGTTTAAGGAGCGGGGAGGATACGCAGTATTTT
TRBJ2-1	-	TRBV7-2	many	15	CASSLAHGVYNEQFF	TGTGCCAGCAGCTTAGCGCACGGGGTTTACAATGAGCAGTTCTTC
TRBJ2-1	-	TRBV19	many	13	CASSRIPSYEQFF	TGTGCCAGTAGTCGAATACCTTCCTATGAGCAGTTCTTC
TRBJ1-2	-	TRBV4-3	many	15	CASSQDHARVFGYTF	TGCGCCAGCAGCCAAGATCACGCCAGGGTTTTTGGCTACACCTTC
TRBJ1-2	TRBD1	TRBV2	few	13	CASSETGGQGYTF	TGTGCCAGCAGCGAGACAGGGGGCCAAGGCTACACCTTC
TRBJ1-1	TRBD1	TRBV3-1	many	12	CASSQGTGIAFF	TGTGCCAGCAGCCAAGGGACAGGGATAGCTTTCTTT
TRBJ2-2	-	TRBV10-3	-	18	CAISDSPPRVVDTGELFF	TGTGCCATCAGTGATAGCCCCCCAAGGGTTGTGGACACCGGGGAGCTGTTTTTT
TRBJ2-1	TRBD2	TRBV20-1	many	14	CSASKRGVVDEQFF	TGCAGTGCTAGCAAGCGGGGGGTTGTGGATGAGCAGTTCTTC
TRBJ2-4	TRBD1	TRBV6-6	few	13	CASSYRQGDIQYF	TGTGCCAGCAGTTACAGACAGGGGGACATTCAGTACTTC
TRBJ2-7	TRBD1	TRBV4-1	few	16	CASSQEGQGVPYEQYF	TGCGCCAGCAGCCAAGAGGGCCAGGGGGTACCCTACGAGCAGTACTTC
TRBJ2-2	TRBD1	TRBV6-6	-	13	CAVRDSYTGELFF	TGTGCCGTAAGGGACAGCTACACCGGGGAGCTGTTTTTT
TRBJ2-1	-	TRBV9	many	13	CASSVDQYNEQFF	TGTGCCAGCAGCGTAGATCAATACAATGAGCAGTTCTTC
TRBJ1-2	-	TRBV20-1	many	14	CSASQPGLGYGYTF	TGCAGTGCTAGCCAGCCGGGCCTAGGGTATGGCTACACCTTC
TRBJ1-2	-	TRBV24-1	-	15	CATSVGSGGNYGYTF	TGTGCCACCAGTGTGGGCTCGGGAGGAAACTATGGCTACACCTTC
TRBJ2-3	TRBD2	TRBV7-9	-	18	CASSLSELAGAPEDTQYF	TGTGCCAGCAGCTTAAGTGAGCTAGCGGGGGCACCGGAAGATACGCAGTATTTT
TRBJ1-2	TRBD1	TRBV18	-	15	CASSPTRTGNYGYTF	TGTGCCAGCTCACCCACCCGGACAGGGAACTATGGCTACACCTTC
TRBJ2-5	TRBD1	TRBV5-4	many	16	CASRPRQGKDQETQYF	TGTGCCAGCAGACCGAGACAGGGAAAAGATCAAGAGACCCAGTACTTC
TRBJ2-2	-	TRBV10-3	many	13	CAISATGSGELFF	TGTGCCATCAGTGCCACAGGGTCCGGGGAGCTGTTTTTT
TRBJ2-1	-	TRBV7-9	-	13	CASSQGSYNEQFF	TGTGCCAGCAGCCAGGGATCTTACAATGAGCAGTTCTTC
TRBJ2-1	-	TRBV11-2	few	14	CASSLGQDRNEQFF	TGTGCCAGCAGCTTAGGTCAGGACCGCAATGAGCAGTTCTTC
TRBJ1-1	TRBD1	TRBV4-1	few	18	CASSPITSSGDRGVTAFF	TGCGCCAGCAGCCCCATCACATCTTCCGGGGACAGGGGAGTAACAGCTTTCTTT
TRBJ2-4	-	TRBV4-3	-	15	CASSQGPGGANIQYF	TGCGCCAGCAGCCAAGGTCCAGGGGGGGCAAACATTCAGTACTTC
TRBJ2-3	-	TRBV6-5	-	13	CASSYDWTDTQYF	TGTGCCAGCAGTTACGACTGGACAGATACGCAGTATTTT
TRBJ1-6	-	TRBV12-3/TRBV12-4	many	14	CASSGGSYNSPLHF	TGTGCCAGCAGCGGGGGGTCCTATAATTCACCCCTCCACTTT
TRBJ2-7	TRBD2	TRBV20-1	many	14	CSAMLAGVLREQYF	TGCAGTGCTATGCTAGCGGGGGTCTTACGAGAGCAGTACTTC
TRBJ2-3	-	TRBV6-2/TRBV6-3	-	14	CASSLRLGADTQYF	TGTGCCAGCAGTTTACGTCTTGGCGCAGATACGCAGTATTTT
TRBJ2-2	-	TRBV7-3	-	18	CASSPNRAGALNTGELFF	TGTGCCAGCAGCCCCAACCGGGCGGGGGCCCTGAACACCGGGGAGCTGTTTTTT
TRBJ2-2	-	TRBV18	-	14	CASSRLRDTGELFF	TGTGCCAGCTCACGATTAAGGGACACCGGGGAGCTGTTTTTT
TRBJ2-1	-	TRBV20-1	medium-sized	13	CSAPYLRENEQFF	TGCAGTGCTCCCTATCTCAGGGAAAATGAGCAGTTCTTC
TRBJ1-1	-	TRBV15	many	15	CATSRDRIQVGSAFF	TGTGCCACCAGCAGAGATCGGATACAGGTGGGGTCAGCTTTCTTT
TRBJ2-6	-	TRBV5-1	many	15	CASTPQDSGANVLTF	TGCGCCAGCACCCCACAGGACTCTGGGGCCAACGTCCTGACTTTC
TRBJ2-5	TRBD1	TRBV7-2	many	14	CASSSTGGEETQYF	TGTGCCAGCAGCTCTACAGGGGGTGAGGAGACCCAGTACTTC
TRBJ1-2	-	TRBV5-6	-	12	CASSLREGGYTF	TGTGCCAGCAGCTTGAGGGAAGGCGGCTACACCTTC
TRBJ2-1	-	TRBV29-1	many	17	CSVEDRAERDLGNEQFF	TGCAGCGTTGAAGATCGAGCGGAACGGGACCTCGGAAATGAGCAGTTCTTC
TRBJ1-3	-	TRBV9	few	16	CASSPVGVNSGNTIYF	TGTGCCAGCAGCCCCGTTGGGGTCAACTCTGGAAACACCATATATTTT
TRBJ1-5	-	TRBV28	many	16	CASRPPWEGSNQPQHF	TGTGCCAGCAGACCCCCTTGGGAGGGTAGCAATCAGCCCCAGCATTTT
TRBJ2-7	-	TRBV27	-	14	CASSLRVRTYEQYF	TGTGCCAGCAGTTTACGGGTCAGGACCTACGAGCAGTACTTC
TRBJ2-3	-	TRBV11-2	-	13	CASSSLAADTQYF	TGTGCCAGCAGCTCGCTGGCAGCAGATACGCAGTATTTT
TRBJ2-2	-	TRBV11-2	-	17	CASSLGHLSMDTGELFF	TGTGCCAGCAGCTTAGGCCACCTATCCATGGACACCGGGGAGCTGTTTTTT
TRBJ2-3	TRBD2	TRBV5-6	many	15	CASSLRGVGTDTQYF	TGTGCCAGCAGCCTCCGGGGGGTAGGCACAGATACGCAGTATTTT
TRBJ2-3	-	TRBV7-9	medium-sized	12	CASSLDRDTQYF	TGTGCCAGCAGCTTAGACAGAGATACGCAGTATTTT
TRBJ2-3	TRBD2	TRBV3-1	-	17	CASSSIGTSGGADTQYF	TGTGCCAGCAGCAGCATCGGGACTAGCGGGGGGGCAGATACGCAGTATTTT
TRBJ1-2	-	TRBV7-3	few	15	CASSPSYGASYGYTF	TGTGCCAGCAGCCCCAGTTATGGGGCAAGCTATGGCTACACCTTC
TRBJ1-5	-	TRBV21-1	many	20	CASSTRKVRSGIDSNQPQHF	TGTGCCAGCAGCACCCGGAAGGTGAGGTCCGGCATAGATAGCAATCAGCCCCAGCATTTT